This passage covers 9 T cell receptor beta chains from one sample sequenced in a study of technical replicates of blood from several donors. Libraries were prepared by immunoSEQ multiplex PCR; TCRdb keeps only in-frame clonotypes and omits some of them. Among thousands of clones, 91% were seen once, and the ten largest hold roughly 10%. The sample taken for sequencing was PBMCs. These TCRs come from a human donor in good health.

V is TRBV10-3 and J is TRBJ1-1, with D hard to call. The CDR3 is 13 amino acids. The germline V gene encodes CDR1 ENHRY and CDR2 SYGVKD. The V gene lost 8 bases and the J gene lost 5 bases, with 15 bases spanning the gap. The CDR3 coding sequence is TGTGCCATCCGCGAGTGGGCTCGGACTGAAGCTTTCTTT. Its protein is CAIREWARTEAFF.

CDR3 in amino acids: CASSTGGSSRDTQYF. The CDR3, as DNA: TGTGCCAGCAGCACCGGAGGGTCTTCGAGAGATACGCAGTATTTT. This chain connects TRBV7-2 to TRBJ2-3, with D tentatively TRBD2 (6 bases). Trimming took 5 bases from V and 5 from J, leaving 17 bases between them. The CDR3 length is 15 residues. From germline, CDR1 is SGHTA and CDR2 FQGNSA.

The CDR3 sequence is CASSIYRGRGDGYTF. The CDR3 DNA is TGTGCCAGTAGTATATATAGGGGGCGAGGGGATGGCTACACCTTC. The chain has TRBV19 and TRBJ1-2, with 7 bases aligning to TRBD1. After removal of 2 bases from V and 6 bases from J, the junction contained 9 bases not matched to a gene. CDR3 length equals 15 residues. Germline V gene lookup returns CDR1 LNHDA and CDR2 SQIVND (reference sequence).

The chain joins TRBV5-1 to TRBJ2-3; a possible D gene is TRBD2 (5 bases). Germline lookup yields CDR1 SGHRS and CDR2 YFSETQ. The CDR3 runs 15 residues. The V gene lost 6 bases and the J gene lost 0 bases, with 14 bases spanning the gap. The CDR3 region is CASKLREPSTDTQYF. As DNA, the CDR3 is TGCGCCAGCAAGTTGAGGGAACCTAGCACAGATACGCAGTATTTT.

The CDR3 is CAWRAPGTETQYF. CDR3 DNA: TGTGCCTGGAGGGCCCCGGGTACAGAGACCCAGTACTTC. V gene TRBV30 combines with J gene TRBJ2-5; D is unresolved. Germline V gene data show CDR1 as GTSNPN and CDR2 as SVGIG (reference sequence). With 3 bases removed from V and 4 bases from J, the gap between germline ends came to 12 bases. The CDR3 length is 13 residues.

The chain couples TRBV28 to TRBJ2-7; 7 positions agree with TRBD2. The trim removed 9 bases at V and 2 bases at J, leaving 4 bases unmatched. The CDR3 has 12 residues. CDR1 is MDHEN, CDR2 SYDVKM, per germline. CDR3 loop: CASAGTTYEQYF. The CDR3 bases are TGTGCCAGTGCCGGGACTACCTACGAGCAGTACTTC.

The chain recombines TRBV5-6 with TRBJ2-1; 8 bases match TRBD2. The V and J ends lost 4 bases and 6 bases, in that order; junction bases with no gene match: 9. The CDR3 loop spans 15 amino acids. Per germline, CDR1 SGHDT and CDR2 YYEEEE. The CDR3 spells CASSRTGGPFNEQFF. The DNA for the CDR3 is TGTGCCAGCAGCAGGACGGGAGGGCCGTTCAATGAGCAGTTCTTC.

This chain uses TRBV7-9 with TRBJ2-7, with 7 bases aligning to TRBD2. The CDR3 contains 12 residues. The V gene's germline CDR1 is SEHNR and CDR2 FQNEAQ (reference sequence). V shed 5 bases and J 6 bases; nucleotides not matched to a gene: 4. CDR3 coding DNA: TGTGCCAGCAGCCGGGACTATGGCGAGCAGTACTTC. Encoded protein: CASSRDYGEQYF.

The gene calls are TRBV29-1 and TRBJ1-5, with 10 nucleotides matching TRBD1. V lost 5 bases and J lost 9; bases outside the gene matches: 13. The germline V gene encodes CDR1 SQVTM and CDR2 ANQGSEA. CDR3 length: 15 amino acids. This CDR3 reads CSVLAGTGEVAPQHF. The CDR3 DNA reads TGCAGCGTTCTGGCCGGGACAGGGGAAGTTGCGCCCCAGCATTTT. The full variable domain, in which reference TRBV29-1 and TRBJ1-5 provide the parts outside the CDR3, is SAVISQKPSRDICQRGTSLTIQCQVDSQVTMMFWYRQQPGQSLTLIATANQGSEATYESGFVIDKFPISRPNLTFSTLTVSNMSPEDSSIYLCSVLAGTGEVAPQHFGDGTRLSIL.